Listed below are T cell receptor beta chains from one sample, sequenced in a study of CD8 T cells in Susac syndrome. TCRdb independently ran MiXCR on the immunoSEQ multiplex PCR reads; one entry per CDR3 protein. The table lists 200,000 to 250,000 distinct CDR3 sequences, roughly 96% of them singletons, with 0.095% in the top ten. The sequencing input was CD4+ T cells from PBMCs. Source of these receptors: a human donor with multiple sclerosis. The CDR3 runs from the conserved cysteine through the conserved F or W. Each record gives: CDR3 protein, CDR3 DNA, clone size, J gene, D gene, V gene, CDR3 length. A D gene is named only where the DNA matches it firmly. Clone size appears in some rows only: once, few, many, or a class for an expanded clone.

CASSRVGENTEAFF TGTGCCAGCAGCCGAGTGGGGGAGAACACTGAAGCTTTCTTT NA TRBJ1-1 NA TRBV3-1 14
CSVKDRQSNEKLFF TGCAGCGTGAAGGACAGGCAGAGTAATGAAAAACTGTTTTTT once TRBJ1-4 TRBD1 TRBV29-1 14
CASSAHQQGSPRNIQYF TGTGCCAGCAGCGCACACCAACAGGGCTCACCCCGAAACATTCAGTACTTC NA TRBJ2-4 NA TRBV9 17
CASSPHLGEYEQYF TGTGCCAGCAGCCCCCACCTAGGAGAATACGAGCAGTACTTC NA TRBJ2-7 NA TRBV9 14
CASSQDGGTGEKLFF TGCGCCAGCAGCCAAGATGGGGGGACGGGGGAAAAACTGTTTTTT NA TRBJ1-4 NA TRBV4-1 15
CASSIYYGLAVHEQFF TGTGCCAGTAGTATATACTACGGGCTAGCGGTCCATGAGCAGTTCTTC NA TRBJ2-1 TRBD2 TRBV19 16
CSAILIASGREEQYF TGCAGCGCTATACTAATAGCTAGCGGGAGAGAAGAGCAGTACTTC NA TRBJ2-7 TRBD2 TRBV29-1 15
CSVQLAGGSGEQFF TGCAGCGTCCAACTAGCGGGGGGGTCTGGTGAGCAGTTCTTC NA TRBJ2-1 TRBD2 TRBV29-1 14
CASSLAGLSGANVLTF TGTGCCAGCAGTTTGGCAGGACTTAGTGGGGCCAACGTCCTGACTTTC NA TRBJ2-6 NA TRBV27 16
CASSLVFPFSEKLFF TGTGCCAGCAGCTTAGTGTTCCCGTTTTCAGAAAAACTGTTTTTT NA TRBJ1-4 NA TRBV11-3 15
CASSFLAGNYNEQFF TGTGCCAGCAGCTTTTTAGCGGGCAACTACAATGAGCAGTTCTTC NA TRBJ2-1 TRBD2 TRBV5-4 15
CSDLGLAAETQYF TGCAGCGACTTGGGACTAGCTGCAGAGACCCAGTACTTC NA TRBJ2-5 TRBD2 TRBV29-1 13